The rows below give T cell receptor beta chains drawn from one sample of a study of CD8 T cells in ankylosing spondylitis. TCRdb reanalysed the 5' RACE reads using MiXCR and keeps one entry per CDR3 protein. The data contain some 140,000 distinct CDR3 sequences, about 7.3% of them singletons. The sequenced sample consisted of blood, either unsorted or a sorted T cell fraction (not recorded which). Receptors were obtained from a female donor with ankylosing spondylitis or in good health (not recorded which). Both conserved end residues are part of each CDR3. D genes are given only for firm matches. Size is omitted from some rows. Given values are once, few, many or a class for expanded clones.

>NA|TRBV27|many|TRBJ2-3
CASSFRWSTDTQYF
TGTGCCAGCAGTTTCCGGTGGAGTACAGATACGCAGTATTTT
>TRBD2|TRBV6-2/TRBV6-3|many|TRBJ2-5
CASSQGTSRLGTQYF
TGTGCCAGCAGTCAAGGGACTAGCCGTTTGGGGACCCAGTACTTC
>TRBD1|TRBV5-5|many|TRBJ2-2
CASSPGQGNTGELFF
TGTGCCAGCAGCCCTGGACAGGGGAACACCGGGGAGCTGTTTTTT
>TRBD2|TRBV6-1|NA|TRBJ2-3
CASRGTSGGPRTSTDTQYF
TGTGCCAGCAGGGGGACTAGCGGGGGGCCGAGAACTAGCACAGATACGCAGTATTTT
>TRBD1|TRBV30|NA|TRBJ2-4
CAWSLTWDRGKNIQYF
TGTGCCTGGAGTCTGACGTGGGACAGGGGTAAAAACATTCAGTACTTC
>TRBD1|TRBV7-6|NA|TRBJ1-5
CASSLGAQGAHQPQHF
TGTGCCAGCAGCTTGGGCGCCCAGGGGGCCCATCAGCCCCAGCACTTT
>NA|TRBV28|many|TRBJ1-4
CASNEHGAEKLFF
TGTGCCAGCAACGAACATGGTGCGGAAAAACTGTTTTTT
>NA|TRBV12-3/TRBV12-4|many|TRBJ1-2
CASSPTGAGYGYTF
TGTGCCAGCAGTCCCACGGGGGCAGGCTATGGCTACACCTTC
>NA|TRBV3-1|medium-sized|TRBJ2-1
CASSQDHGHNEQFF
TGTGCCAGCAGCCAAGATCACGGGCACAATGAGCAGTTCTTC
>NA|TRBV10-2|many|TRBJ1-1
CASGAGNTEAFF
TGCGCCAGCGGAGCCGGAAACACTGAAGCTTTCTTT
>NA|TRBV12-3/TRBV12-4|many|TRBJ1-2
CASSPLRAFTNGGYTF
TGTGCCAGCAGTCCCCTGCGGGCCTTTACTAATGGTGGCTACACCTTC
>NA|TRBV4-3|many|TRBJ2-1
CASAGLGVNEQFF
TGCGCCAGCGCGGGGTTGGGCGTCAATGAGCAGTTCTTC
>NA|TRBV4-3|many|TRBJ2-7
CASSQDSSGSYEQYF
TGCGCCAGCAGCCAAGATTCGTCAGGGTCCTACGAGCAGTACTTC
>NA|TRBV28|many|TRBJ1-2
CASSFARLYGYTF
TGTGCCAGCAGTTTTGCGCGTCTCTATGGCTACACCTTC
>NA|TRBV18|few|TRBJ1-2
CASSGTAGRGYTF
TGTGCCAGCTCCGGGACGGCAGGTCGGGGCTACACCTTC